This T cell receptor beta chain emerged from a study of cytomegalovirus exposure and HLA in healthy donors. The germline gives CDR1 SEHNR, CDR2 FQNEAQ (reference sequence). V gave up 3 bases and J gave up 1 base, with 7 bases separating them. The CDR3 has 14 residues. PCR used 60 Vbeta primers and 13 Jbeta primers. Clones were sequenced by immunoSEQ multiplex PCR, and TCRdb holds only the in-frame ones, with some missing. The sample lists 95,000 to 150,000 clones; approximately 66% were seen once. This TCR was sampled from a woman in her thirties or forties in good health and CMV-seropositive. The chain employs TRBV7-9 and TRBJ1-3, with a tentative D call TRBD1 (6 bases). The sequenced sample was PBMCs. CDR3 bases: TGTGCCAGCAGCTTGGACAGATCTGGAAACACCATATATTTT. It translates to CASSLDRSGNTIYF.